The rows below give T cell receptor beta chains drawn from one sample of a study of T cell responses to AZD1222 COVID-19 vaccine. Some clones are missing from TCRdb's copy, which holds only in-frame ones; the method was immunoSEQ multiplex PCR. Found here are some 49,000 clones, roughly 89% of them singletons; the top ten hold 1% to 1.3%. Material: peripheral blood, obtained 28 days after the second AZD1222 dose. The receptors stem from an adult who received the AZD1222 COVID-19 vaccine. The CDR3 runs from the conserved cysteine through the conserved F or W. D genes are given only for firm matches. Clone size, where shown, is once, few, many, or a class for clones that have expanded.

clone_size,j_call,v_call,d_call,cdr3_aa,cdr3_nt
.,TRBJ2-2,TRBV10-1,TRBD2,CASSGGGTGELFF,TGCGCCAGCAGCGGCGGGGGGACCGGGGAGCTGTTTTTT
once,TRBJ2-1,TRBV12-5,.,CASGLILANTQFF,TGTGCTAGTGGTTTGATCCTAGCTAACACACAGTTCTTC
.,TRBJ2-3,TRBV5-4,TRBD2,CASSPERGGTDTQYF,TGTGCCAGCAGCCCTGAGCGGGGAGGCACAGATACGCAGTATTTT
.,TRBJ1-4,TRBV15,TRBD1,CATSRAKGAANEKLFF,TGTGCCACCAGCAGAGCGAAGGGGGCCGCTAATGAAAAACTGTTTTTT
.,TRBJ1-5,TRBV27,TRBD1,CASSLAGGAPQHF,TGTGCCAGCAGTTTGGCAGGGGGTGCGCCCCAGCATTTT
.,TRBJ1-1,TRBV3-1/TRBV3-2,.,CASSREISGHPNTEAFF,TGTGCCAGCAGCCGAGAAATCTCGGGACACCCGAACACTGAAGCTTTCTTT
.,TRBJ2-7,TRBV19,TRBD2,CASSLQKSGSTTYEQYF,TGTGCCAGTAGCTTACAAAAAAGCGGGAGTACGACTTACGAGCAGTACTTC
once,TRBJ1-1,TRBV30,.,CAWSVGSEAFF,TGTGCCTGGAGTGTCGGCTCAGAAGCTTTCTTT
.,TRBJ2-5,TRBV7-8,.,CASSLTRREETQYF,TGTGCCAGCAGCCTTACGCGAAGGGAAGAGACCCAGTACTTC
.,TRBJ1-2,TRBV2,TRBD1,CASHTGVNGYTF,TGTGCCAGCCATACAGGGGTGAATGGCTACACCTTC
.,TRBJ2-7,TRBV6-5,TRBD2,CASSPSGRAYEQYF,TGTGCCAGCAGCCCCAGCGGGAGGGCGTACGAGCAGTACTTC
.,TRBJ2-1,TRBV10-2,TRBD2,CASRVSGSPYNEQFF,TGCGCCAGCAGAGTCAGCGGGAGCCCCTACAATGAGCAGTTCTTC
.,TRBJ1-2,TRBV6-6,.,CASSPAVGPGTYRYTF,TGTGCCAGCAGCCCAGCTGTTGGACCCGGAACCTATCGCTACACCTTC
.,TRBJ1-5,TRBV2,TRBD1,CASSLTGGGQPQHF,TGTGCCAGCAGTTTAACAGGGGGAGGACAGCCCCAGCATTTT
few,TRBJ2-7,TRBV28,TRBD2,CASTPGGLAAYEQYF,TGTGCCAGCACCCCGGGGGGACTAGCGGCCTACGAGCAGTACTTC
.,TRBJ2-3,TRBV6-5,.,CASRLVGTDTQYF,TGTGCCAGCAGACTAGTTGGCACAGATACGCAGTATTTT
.,TRBJ1-4,TRBV4-1,.,CASSPYSNEKLFF,TGCGCCAGCAGCCCATACTCCAATGAAAAACTGTTTTTT
.,TRBJ1-1,TRBV10-2,.,CASGFSGGTEAFF,TGCGCCAGCGGCTTTTCGGGGGGCACTGAAGCTTTCTTT
.,TRBJ1-6,TRBV2,.,CASSDRVTGHNSPLHF,TGTGCCAGCAGTGACCGCGTGACAGGTCATAATTCACCCCTCCACTTT
.,TRBJ1-2,TRBV9,.,CASSSDLGGGYTF,TGTGCCAGCAGCTCGGACTTAGGGGGTGGCTACACCTTC
.,TRBJ2-7,TRBV19,.,CASNKGLATSYEQYF,TGTGCCAGTAACAAAGGGCTAGCTACCTCCTACGAGCAGTACTTC
.,TRBJ2-7,TRBV19,TRBD1,CASSIYRGSYEQYF,TGTGCCAGTAGTATCTACAGGGGCTCCTACGAGCAGTACTTC
once,TRBJ1-4,TRBV10-3,.,CAISPGGGTNEKLFF,TGTGCCATCAGTCCTGGGGGTGGCACTAATGAAAAACTGTTTTTT
.,TRBJ2-1,TRBV13,.,CASSSPPDVEQFF,TGTGCCAGCAGCTCCCCCCCGGACGTTGAGCAGTTCTTC
.,TRBJ2-7,TRBV6-4,TRBD2,CASWTSGKYEQYF,TGTGCCAGCTGGACTAGCGGGAAGTACGAGCAGTACTTC
few,TRBJ2-7,TRBV6-6,.,CASSLRPPGSVSYYEQYF,TGTGCCAGCAGTCTGAGACCCCCAGGGAGCGTCAGTTACTACGAGCAGTACTTC
.,TRBJ2-1,TRBV28,.,CASSLYPGYNEQFF,TGTGCCAGCAGTTTATACCCGGGTTACAATGAGCAGTTCTTC
.,TRBJ2-2,TRBV5-5,TRBD1,CASSLGQGAAGELFF,TGTGCCAGCAGTTTAGGGCAGGGGGCCGCCGGGGAGCTGTTTTTT
.,TRBJ2-5,TRBV5-4,TRBD2,CASSPGGQETQYF,TGTGCCAGCAGCCCGGGGGGGCAAGAGACCCAGTACTTC
.,TRBJ1-5,TRBV19,TRBD1,CASSSQGGQGPNQPQHF,TGTGCCAGTAGTTCCCAGGGGGGACAGGGACCAAATCAGCCCCAGCATTTT